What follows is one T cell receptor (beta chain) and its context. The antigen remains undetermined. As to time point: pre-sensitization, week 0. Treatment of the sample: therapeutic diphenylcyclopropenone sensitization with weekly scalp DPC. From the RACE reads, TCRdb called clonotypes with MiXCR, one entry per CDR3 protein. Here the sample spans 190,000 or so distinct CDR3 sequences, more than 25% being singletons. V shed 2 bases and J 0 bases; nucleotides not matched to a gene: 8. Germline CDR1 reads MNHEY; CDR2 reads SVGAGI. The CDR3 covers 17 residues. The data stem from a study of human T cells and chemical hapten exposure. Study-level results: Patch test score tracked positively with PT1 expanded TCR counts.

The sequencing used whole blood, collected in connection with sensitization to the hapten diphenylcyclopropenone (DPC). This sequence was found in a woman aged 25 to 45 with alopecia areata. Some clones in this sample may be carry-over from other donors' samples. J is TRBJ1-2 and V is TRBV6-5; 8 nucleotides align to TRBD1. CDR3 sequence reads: CASSYLVPGQANYGYTF. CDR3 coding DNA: TGTGCCAGCAGTTACCTAGTGCCGGGACAGGCTAACTATGGCTACACCTTC.